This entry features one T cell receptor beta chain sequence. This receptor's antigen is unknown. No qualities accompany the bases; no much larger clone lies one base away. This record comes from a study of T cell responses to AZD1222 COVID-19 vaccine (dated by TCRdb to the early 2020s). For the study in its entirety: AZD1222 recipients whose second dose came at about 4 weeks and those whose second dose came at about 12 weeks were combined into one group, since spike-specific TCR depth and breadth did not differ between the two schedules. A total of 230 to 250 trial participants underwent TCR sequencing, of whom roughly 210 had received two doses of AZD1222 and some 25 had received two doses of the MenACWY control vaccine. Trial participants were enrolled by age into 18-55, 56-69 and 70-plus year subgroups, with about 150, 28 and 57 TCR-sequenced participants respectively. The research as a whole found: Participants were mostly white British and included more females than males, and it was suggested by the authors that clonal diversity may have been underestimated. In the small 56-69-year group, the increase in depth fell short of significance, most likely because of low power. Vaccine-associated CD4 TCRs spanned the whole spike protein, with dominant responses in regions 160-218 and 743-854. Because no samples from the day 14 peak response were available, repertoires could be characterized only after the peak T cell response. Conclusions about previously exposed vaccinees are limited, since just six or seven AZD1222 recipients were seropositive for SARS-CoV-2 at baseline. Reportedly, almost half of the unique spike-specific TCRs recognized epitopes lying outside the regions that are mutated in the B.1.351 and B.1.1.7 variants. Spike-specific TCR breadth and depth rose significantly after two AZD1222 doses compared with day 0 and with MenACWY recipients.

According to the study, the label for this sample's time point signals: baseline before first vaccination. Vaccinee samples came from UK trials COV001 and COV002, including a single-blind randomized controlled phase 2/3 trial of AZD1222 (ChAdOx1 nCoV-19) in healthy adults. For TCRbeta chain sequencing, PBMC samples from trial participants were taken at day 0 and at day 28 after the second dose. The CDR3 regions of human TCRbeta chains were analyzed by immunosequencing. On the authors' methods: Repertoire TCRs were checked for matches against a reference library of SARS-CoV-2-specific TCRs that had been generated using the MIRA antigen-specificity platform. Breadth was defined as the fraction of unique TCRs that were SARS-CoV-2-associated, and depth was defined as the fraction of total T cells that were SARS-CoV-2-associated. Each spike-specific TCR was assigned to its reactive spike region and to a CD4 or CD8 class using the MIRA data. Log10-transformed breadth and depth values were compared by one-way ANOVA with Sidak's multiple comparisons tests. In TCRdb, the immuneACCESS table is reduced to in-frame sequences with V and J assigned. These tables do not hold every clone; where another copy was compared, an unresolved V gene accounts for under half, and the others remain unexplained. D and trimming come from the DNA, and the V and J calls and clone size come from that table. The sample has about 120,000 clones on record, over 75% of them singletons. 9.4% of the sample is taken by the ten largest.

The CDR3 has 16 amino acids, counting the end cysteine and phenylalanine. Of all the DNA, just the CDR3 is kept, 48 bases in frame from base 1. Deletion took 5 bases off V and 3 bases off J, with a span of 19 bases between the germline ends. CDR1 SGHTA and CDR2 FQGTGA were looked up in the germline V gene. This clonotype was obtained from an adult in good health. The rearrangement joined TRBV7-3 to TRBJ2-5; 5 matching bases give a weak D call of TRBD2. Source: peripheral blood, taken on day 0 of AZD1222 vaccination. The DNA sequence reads TGTGCCAGCAGCCCGTCCCCCGGGATACGGGAAGAGACCCAGTACTTC. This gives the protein CASSPSPGIREETQYF.